This section outlines one TCR beta chain sequence together with its context. Data came from immunoSEQ multiplex PCR; TCRdb stores just in-frame clones and leaves some out. The sample contains some 270,000 clones, about 86% of which appear only once. The sample comes from a study of blood T cell repertoires in COVID-19. Looking at the study overall: Samples representing acute and convalescent COVID-19 were sourced from the United States, Italy and Spain. From T cells, B-cell-depleted T cells, or PBMCs came the material, which was cDNA or gDNA.

CDR3 length equals 16 residues. Germline-derived CDR1 and CDR2 are SGHVS and FNYEAQ. V shed 1 base and J shed 4 bases, with 17 bases lying between them. Participants spanned ages about 18 to 90 years and resided in 20 to 30 US areas. The study counted Cohort 3 donors as recovered given two negative PCRs, clearance, or symptom resolution. The clonotype comes from a man aged 50 to 60 who had recovered from COVID-19. The chain combines TRBV7-6 with TRBJ2-7; weak D call: TRBD2 (6 bases). The sample taken for sequencing was PBMCs or T cells enriched from blood (not recorded which). Written as DNA, the CDR3 is TGTGCCAGCAGCTTAGGGGGGGTTAGCGGACATTACGAGCAGTACTTC. Translation gives CASSLGGVSGHYEQYF.